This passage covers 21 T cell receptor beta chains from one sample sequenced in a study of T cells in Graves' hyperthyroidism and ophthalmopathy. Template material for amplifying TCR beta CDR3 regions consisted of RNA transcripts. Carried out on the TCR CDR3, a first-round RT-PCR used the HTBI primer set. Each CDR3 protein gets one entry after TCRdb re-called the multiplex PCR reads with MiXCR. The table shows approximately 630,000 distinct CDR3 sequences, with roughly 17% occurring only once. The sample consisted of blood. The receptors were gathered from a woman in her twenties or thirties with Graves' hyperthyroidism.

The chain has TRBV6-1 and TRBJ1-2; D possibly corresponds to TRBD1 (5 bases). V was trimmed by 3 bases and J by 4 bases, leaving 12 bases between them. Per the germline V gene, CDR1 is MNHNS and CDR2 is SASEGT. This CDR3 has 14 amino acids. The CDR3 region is CASSDVPGGYGYTF. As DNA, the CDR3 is TGTGCCAGCAGTGATGTCCCGGGGGGCTATGGCTACACCTTC.

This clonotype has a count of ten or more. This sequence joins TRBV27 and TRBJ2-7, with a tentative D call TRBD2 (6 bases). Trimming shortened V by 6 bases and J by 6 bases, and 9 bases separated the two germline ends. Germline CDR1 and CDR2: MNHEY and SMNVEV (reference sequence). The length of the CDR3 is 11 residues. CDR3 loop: CASSTGGEQYF. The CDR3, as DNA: TGTGCCAGCAGCACCGGGGGCGAGCAGTACTTC.

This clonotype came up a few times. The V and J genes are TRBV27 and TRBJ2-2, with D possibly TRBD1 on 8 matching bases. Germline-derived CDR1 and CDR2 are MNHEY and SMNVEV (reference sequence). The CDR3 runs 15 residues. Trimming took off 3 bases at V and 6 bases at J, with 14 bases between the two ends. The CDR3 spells CASSFGTGGAGELFF. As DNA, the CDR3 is TGTGCCAGCAGTTTTGGTACAGGGGGGGCCGGGGAGCTGTTTTTT.

In DNA, the CDR3 is TGTGCCAGCAGCTTAGATTACAGGAACACTGAAGCTTTCTTT. It yields the protein CASSLDYRNTEAFF. The chain couples TRBV7-9 to TRBJ1-1; D ambiguous. Trimming left V 1 base short and J 1 base short, with 7 bases between. The CDR3 spans 14 residues. Germline loops: CDR1 SEHNR, CDR2 FQNEAQ (reference sequence).

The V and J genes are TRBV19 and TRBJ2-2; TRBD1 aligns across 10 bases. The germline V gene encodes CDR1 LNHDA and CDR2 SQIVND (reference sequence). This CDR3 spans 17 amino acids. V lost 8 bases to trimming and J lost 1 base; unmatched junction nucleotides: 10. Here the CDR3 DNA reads TGTGCCAGTGCCTTCCCACGGGACAGGGGGAACACCGGGGAGCTGTTTTTT. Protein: CASAFPRDRGNTGELFF.

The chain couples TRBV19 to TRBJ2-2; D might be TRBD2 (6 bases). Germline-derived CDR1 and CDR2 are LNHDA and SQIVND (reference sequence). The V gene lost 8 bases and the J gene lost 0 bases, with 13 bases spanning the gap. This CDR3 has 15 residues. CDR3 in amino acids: CASSVAGTNTGELFF. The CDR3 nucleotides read TGTGCCAGTTCGGTCGCGGGAACGAACACCGGGGAGCTGTTTTTT. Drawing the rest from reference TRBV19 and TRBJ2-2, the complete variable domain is DGGITQSPKYLFRKEGQNVTLSCEQNLNHDAMYWYRQDPGQGLRLIYYSQIVNDFQKGDIAEGYSVSREKKESFPLTVTSAQKNPTAFYLCASSVAGTNTGELFFGEGSRLTVL.

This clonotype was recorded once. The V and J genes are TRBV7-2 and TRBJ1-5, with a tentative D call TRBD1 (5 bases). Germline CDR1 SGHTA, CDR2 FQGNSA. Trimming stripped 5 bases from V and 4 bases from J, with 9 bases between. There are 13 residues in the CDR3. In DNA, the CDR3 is TGTGCCAGCAGCAACAGGTTGAATCAGCCCCAGCATTTT. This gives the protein CASSNRLNQPQHF.

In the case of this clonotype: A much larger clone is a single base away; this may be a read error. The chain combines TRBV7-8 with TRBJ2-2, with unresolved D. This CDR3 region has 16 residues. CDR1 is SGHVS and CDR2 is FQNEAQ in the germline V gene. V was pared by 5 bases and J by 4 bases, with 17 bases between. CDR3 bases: TGTGCCAGCAGCCTTACGAACACCCCGAGCACCGGGGAGCTGTTTTTT. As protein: CASSLTNTPSTGELFF. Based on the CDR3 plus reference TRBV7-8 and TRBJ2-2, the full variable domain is GAGVSQSPRYKVAKRGQDVALRCDPISGHVSLFWYQQALGQGPEFLTYFQNEAQLDKSGLPSDRFFAERPEGSVSTLKIQRTQQEDSAVYLCASSLTNTPSTGELFFGEGSRLTVL.

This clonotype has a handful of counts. Written as DNA, the CDR3 is TGTGCCAGCAGGGCCGGGCGGACACCTTCTCAGTATCAGCCCCAGCATTTT. Translation gives CASRAGRTPSQYQPQHF. V gene TRBV6-1 combines with J gene TRBJ1-5, with D maybe TRBD1 (5 bases). Germline V CDR1 and CDR2: MNHNS, SASEGT. Trimming cost V 6 bases and J 5 bases, with 23 bases left between them. The CDR3 runs 17 residues.

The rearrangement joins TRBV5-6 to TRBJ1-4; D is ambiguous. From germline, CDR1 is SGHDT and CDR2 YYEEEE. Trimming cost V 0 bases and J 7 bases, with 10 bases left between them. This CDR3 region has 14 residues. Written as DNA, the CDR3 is TGTGCCAGCAGCTTGGAATCCACCCGTGAAAAACTGTTTTTT. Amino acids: CASSLESTREKLFF. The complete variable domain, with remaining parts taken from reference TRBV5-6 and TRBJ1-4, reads DAGVTQSPTHLIKTRGQQVTLRCSPKSGHDTVSWYQQALGQGPQFIFQYYEEEERQRGNFPDRFSGHQFPNYSSELNVNALLLGDSALYLCASSLESTREKLFFGSGTQLSVL.

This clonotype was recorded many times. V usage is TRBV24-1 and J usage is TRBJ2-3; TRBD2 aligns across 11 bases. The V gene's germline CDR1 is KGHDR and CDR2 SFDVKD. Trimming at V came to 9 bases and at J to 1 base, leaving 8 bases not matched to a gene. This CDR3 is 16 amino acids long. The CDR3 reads CATSQTSGSRTDTQYF. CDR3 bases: TGTGCCACCTCACAAACTAGCGGGAGTCGCACAGATACGCAGTATTTT.

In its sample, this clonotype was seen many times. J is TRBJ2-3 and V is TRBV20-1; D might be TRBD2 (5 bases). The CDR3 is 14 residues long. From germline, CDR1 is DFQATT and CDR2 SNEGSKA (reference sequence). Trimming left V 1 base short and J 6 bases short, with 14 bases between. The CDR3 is CSARATTALDTQYF. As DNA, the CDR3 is TGCAGTGCTAGAGCGACTACTGCACTCGATACGCAGTATTTT.

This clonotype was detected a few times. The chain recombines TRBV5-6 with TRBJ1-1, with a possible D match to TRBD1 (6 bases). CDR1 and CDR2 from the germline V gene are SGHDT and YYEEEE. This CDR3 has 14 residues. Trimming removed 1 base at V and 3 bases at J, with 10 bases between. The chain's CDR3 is CASSLTGAYTEAFF. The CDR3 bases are TGTGCCAGCAGCTTGACGGGGGCTTACACTGAAGCTTTCTTT. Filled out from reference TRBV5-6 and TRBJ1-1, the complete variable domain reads DAGVTQSPTHLIKTRGQQVTLRCSPKSGHDTVSWYQQALGQGPQFIFQYYEEEERQRGNFPDRFSGHQFPNYSSELNVNALLLGDSALYLCASSLTGAYTEAFFGQGTRLTVV.

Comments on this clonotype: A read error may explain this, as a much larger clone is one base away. The CDR3 nucleotides are TGTGCCAGCAGCTTAACCGGGACAGGGCTCTATGGCTACACCTTC. Protein product: CASSLTGTGLYGYTF. The chain is built from TRBV7-3 and TRBJ1-2, with 9 bases fitting TRBD1. The germline CDR1 and CDR2 sequences are SGHTA and FQGTGA. The CDR3 runs 15 residues. After removal of 0 bases from V and 4 bases from J, the junction contained 3 bases not matched to a gene.

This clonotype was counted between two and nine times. The CDR3 sequence is CASSYRDRGHNEQFF. The CDR3 DNA sequence: TGTGCCAGCAGTTACCGGGACAGGGGGCATAATGAGCAGTTCTTC. This chain uses TRBV6-6 with TRBJ2-1; TRBD1 matches at 12 bases. Germline assignment: CDR1 MNHNY and CDR2 SVGAGI (reference sequence). This CDR3 comprises 15 residues. Germline trimming cut 2 bases from V and 7 bases from J; bases unmatched to any gene: 3.

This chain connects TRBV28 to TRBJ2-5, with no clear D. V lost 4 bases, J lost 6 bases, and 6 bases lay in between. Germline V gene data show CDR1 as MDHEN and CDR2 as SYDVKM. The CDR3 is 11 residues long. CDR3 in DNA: TGTGCCAGCAGTTCCCCAAAGACCCAGTACTTC. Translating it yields CASSSPKTQYF.

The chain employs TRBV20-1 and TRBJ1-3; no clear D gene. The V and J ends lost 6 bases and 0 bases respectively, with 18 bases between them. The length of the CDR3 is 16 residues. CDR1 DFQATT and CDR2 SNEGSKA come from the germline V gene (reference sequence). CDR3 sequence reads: CSASNSGLRSGNTIYF. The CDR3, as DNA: TGCAGTGCCTCAAACTCGGGCTTGCGCTCTGGAAACACCATATATTTT.

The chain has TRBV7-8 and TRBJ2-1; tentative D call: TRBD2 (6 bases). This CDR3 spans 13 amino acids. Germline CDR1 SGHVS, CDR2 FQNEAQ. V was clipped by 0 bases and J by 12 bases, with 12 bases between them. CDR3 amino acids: CASSLAIRGGQFF. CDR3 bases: TGTGCCAGCAGCTTAGCGATCCGGGGAGGGCAGTTCTTC.

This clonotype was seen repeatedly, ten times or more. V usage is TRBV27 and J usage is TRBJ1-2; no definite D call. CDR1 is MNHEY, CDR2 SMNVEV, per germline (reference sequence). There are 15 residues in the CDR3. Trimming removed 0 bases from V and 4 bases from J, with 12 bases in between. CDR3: CASSLSLSGLYGYTF. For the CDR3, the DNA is TGTGCCAGCAGTTTATCGCTGTCCGGACTCTATGGCTACACCTTC.

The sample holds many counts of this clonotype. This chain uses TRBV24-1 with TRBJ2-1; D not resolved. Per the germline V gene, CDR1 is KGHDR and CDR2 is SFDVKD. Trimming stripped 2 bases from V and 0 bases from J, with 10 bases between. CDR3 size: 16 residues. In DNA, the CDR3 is TGTGCCACCAGTGATTGGCAGGCGAGCTCCTACAATGAGCAGTTCTTC. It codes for CATSDWQASSYNEQFF.

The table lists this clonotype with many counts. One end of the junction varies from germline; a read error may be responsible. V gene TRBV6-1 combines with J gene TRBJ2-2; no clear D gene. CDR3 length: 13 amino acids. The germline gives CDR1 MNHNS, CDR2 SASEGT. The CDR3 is CASREENTGELFF. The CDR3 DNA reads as TGTGCCAGCAGAGAAGAGAACACCGGGGAGCTGTTTTTT.